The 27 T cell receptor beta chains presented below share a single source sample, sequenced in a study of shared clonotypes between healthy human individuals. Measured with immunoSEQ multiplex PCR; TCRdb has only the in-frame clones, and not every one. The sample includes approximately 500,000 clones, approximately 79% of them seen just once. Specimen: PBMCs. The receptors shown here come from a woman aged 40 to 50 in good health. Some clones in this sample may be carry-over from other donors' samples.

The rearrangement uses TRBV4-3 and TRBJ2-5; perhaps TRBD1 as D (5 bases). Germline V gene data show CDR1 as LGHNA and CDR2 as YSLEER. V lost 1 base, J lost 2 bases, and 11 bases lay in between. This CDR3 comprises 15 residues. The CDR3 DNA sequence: TGCGCCAGCAGCCAAGGACAGTTTGGGCAAGAGACCCAGTACTTC. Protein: CASSQGQFGQETQYF.

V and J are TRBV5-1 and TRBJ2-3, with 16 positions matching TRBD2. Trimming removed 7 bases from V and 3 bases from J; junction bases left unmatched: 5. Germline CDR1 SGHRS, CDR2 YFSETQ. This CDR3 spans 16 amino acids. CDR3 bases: TGCGCCAGCGCCTCGGGACTAGCGGGAGGGACAGATACGCAGTATTTT. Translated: CASASGLAGGTDTQYF.

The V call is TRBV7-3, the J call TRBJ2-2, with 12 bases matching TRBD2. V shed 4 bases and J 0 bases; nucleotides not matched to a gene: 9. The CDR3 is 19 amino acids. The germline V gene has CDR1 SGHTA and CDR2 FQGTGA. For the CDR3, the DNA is TGTGCCAGCAGCTCCCGACTGACTAGCGGGAGATCGAACACCGGGGAGCTGTTTTTT. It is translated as CASSSRLTSGRSNTGELFF.

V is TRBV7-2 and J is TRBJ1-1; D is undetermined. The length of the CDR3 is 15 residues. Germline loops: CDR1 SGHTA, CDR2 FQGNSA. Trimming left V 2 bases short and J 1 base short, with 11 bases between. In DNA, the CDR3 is TGTGCCAGCAGCTTAAGTGGAGGTGAGAACACTGAAGCTTTCTTT. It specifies CASSLSGGENTEAFF.

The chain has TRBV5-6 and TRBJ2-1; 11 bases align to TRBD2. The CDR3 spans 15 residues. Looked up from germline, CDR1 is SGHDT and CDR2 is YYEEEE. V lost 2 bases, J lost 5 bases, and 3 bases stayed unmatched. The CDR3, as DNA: TGTGCCAGCAGCTTAACTAGCGGGAGCCACAATGAGCAGTTCTTC. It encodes CASSLTSGSHNEQFF.

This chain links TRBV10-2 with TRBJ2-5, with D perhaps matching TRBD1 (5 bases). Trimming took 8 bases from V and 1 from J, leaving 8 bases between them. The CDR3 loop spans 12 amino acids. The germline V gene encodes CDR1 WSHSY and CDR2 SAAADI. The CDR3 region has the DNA TGCGCCAGCGGGGCTACCCAAGAGACCCAGTACTTC. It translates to CASGATQETQYF.

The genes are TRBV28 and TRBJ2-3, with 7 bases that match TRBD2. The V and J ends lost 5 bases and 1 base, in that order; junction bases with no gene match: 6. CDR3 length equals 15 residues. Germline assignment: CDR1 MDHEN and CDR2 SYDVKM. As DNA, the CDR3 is TGTGCCAGCAGTCCCCCCGCGGGAGGCACAGATACGCAGTATTTT. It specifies CASSPPAGGTDTQYF.

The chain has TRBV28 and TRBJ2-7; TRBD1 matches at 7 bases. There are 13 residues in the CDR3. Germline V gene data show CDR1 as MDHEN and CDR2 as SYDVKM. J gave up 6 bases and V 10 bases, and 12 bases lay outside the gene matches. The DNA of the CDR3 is TGTGCCATCGGGACAGTCGGATTTGGCGAGCAGTACTTC. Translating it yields CAIGTVGFGEQYF.

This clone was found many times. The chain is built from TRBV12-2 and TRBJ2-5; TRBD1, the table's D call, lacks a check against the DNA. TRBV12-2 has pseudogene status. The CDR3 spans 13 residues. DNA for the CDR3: TGTGCAAGTCGCTTAGGGGGGCAGGACGTTCAGTACTTC. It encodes CASRLGGQDVQYF.

The CDR3 bases are TGTGCCATCAGCGGGACAGGGGATGGCTACACCTTC. Its protein product is CAISGTGDGYTF. The rearrangement uses TRBV10-3 and TRBJ1-2; 10 bases map to TRBD1. The trim removed 6 bases at V and 6 bases at J, leaving 1 base unmatched. This CDR3 is built from 12 residues. Germline V gene data show CDR1 as ENHRY and CDR2 as SYGVKD.

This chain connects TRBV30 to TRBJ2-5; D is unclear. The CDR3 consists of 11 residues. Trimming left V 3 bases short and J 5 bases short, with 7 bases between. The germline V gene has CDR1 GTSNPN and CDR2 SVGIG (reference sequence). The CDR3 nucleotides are TGTGCCTGGAGCCCTTCGGAGACCCAGTACTTC. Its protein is CAWSPSETQYF. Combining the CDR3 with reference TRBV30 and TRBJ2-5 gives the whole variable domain SQTIHQWPATLVQPVGSPLSLECTVEGTSNPNLYWYRQAAGRGLQLLFYSVGIGQISSEVPQNLSASRPQDRQFILSSKKLLLSDSGFYLCAWSPSETQYFGPGTRLLVL.

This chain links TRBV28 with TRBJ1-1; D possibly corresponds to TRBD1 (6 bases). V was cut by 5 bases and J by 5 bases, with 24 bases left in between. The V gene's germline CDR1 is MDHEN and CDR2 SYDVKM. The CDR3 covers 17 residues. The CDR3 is CASSRGWMDRRGTEAFF. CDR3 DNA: TGTGCCAGCAGTCGAGGCTGGATGGACCGGAGGGGGACTGAAGCTTTCTTT.

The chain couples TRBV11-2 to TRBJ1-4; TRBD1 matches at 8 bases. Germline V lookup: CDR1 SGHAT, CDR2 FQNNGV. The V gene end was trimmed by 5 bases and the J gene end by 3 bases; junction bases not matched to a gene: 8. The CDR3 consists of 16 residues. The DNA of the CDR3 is TGTGCCAGCAGCACACGACAGGGGTGGTCTAATGAAAAACTGTTTTTT. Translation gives CASSTRQGWSNEKLFF. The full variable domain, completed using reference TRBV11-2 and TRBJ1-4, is EAGVAQSPRYKIIEKRQSVAFWCNPISGHATLYWYQQILGQGPKLLIQFQNNGVVDDSQLPKDRFSAERLKGVDSTLKIQPAKLEDSAVYLCASSTRQGWSNEKLFFGSGTQLSVL.

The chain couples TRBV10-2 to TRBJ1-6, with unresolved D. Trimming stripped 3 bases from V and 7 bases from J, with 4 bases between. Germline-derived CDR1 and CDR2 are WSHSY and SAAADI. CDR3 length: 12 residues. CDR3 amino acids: CASSDGNSPLHF. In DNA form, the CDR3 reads TGCGCCAGCAGTGACGGCAATTCACCCCTCCACTTT.

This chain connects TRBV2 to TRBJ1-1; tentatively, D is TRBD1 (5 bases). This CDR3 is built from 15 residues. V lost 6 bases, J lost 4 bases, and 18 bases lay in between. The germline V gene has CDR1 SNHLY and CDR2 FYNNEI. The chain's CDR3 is CASRRSGTASTEAFF. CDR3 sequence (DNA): TGTGCCAGCAGGCGCTCTGGGACGGCGAGCACTGAAGCTTTCTTT.

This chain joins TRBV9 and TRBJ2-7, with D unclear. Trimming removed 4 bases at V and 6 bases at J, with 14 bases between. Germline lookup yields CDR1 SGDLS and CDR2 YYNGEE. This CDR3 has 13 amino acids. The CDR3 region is CASSLFGVGEQYF. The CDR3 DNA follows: TGTGCCAGCAGCCTATTTGGGGTTGGCGAGCAGTACTTC. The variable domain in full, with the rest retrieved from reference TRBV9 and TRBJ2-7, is DSGVTQTPKHLITATGQRVTLRCSPRSGDLSVYWYQQSLDQGLQFLIQYYNGEERAKGNILERFSAQQFPDLHSELNLSSLELGDSALYFCASSLFGVGEQYFGPGTRLTVT.

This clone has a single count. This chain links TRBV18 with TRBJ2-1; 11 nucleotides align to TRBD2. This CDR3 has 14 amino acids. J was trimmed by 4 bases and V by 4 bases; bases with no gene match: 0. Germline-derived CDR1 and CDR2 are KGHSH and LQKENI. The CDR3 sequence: CASSRLAGYNEQFF. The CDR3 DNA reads TGTGCCAGCTCACGACTAGCGGGATACAATGAGCAGTTCTTC.

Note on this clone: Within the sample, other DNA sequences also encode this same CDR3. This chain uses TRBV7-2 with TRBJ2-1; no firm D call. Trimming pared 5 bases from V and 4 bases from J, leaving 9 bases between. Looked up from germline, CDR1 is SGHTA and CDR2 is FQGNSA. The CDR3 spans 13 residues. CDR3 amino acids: CASSLGSYNEQFF. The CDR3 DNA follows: TGTGCCAGCAGCCTTGGGTCTTACAATGAGCAGTTCTTC. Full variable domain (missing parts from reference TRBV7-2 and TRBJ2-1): GAGVSQSPSNKVTEKGKDVELRCDPISGHTALYWYRQSLGQGLEFLIYFQGNSAPDKSGLPSDRFSAERTGGSVSTLTIQRTQQEDSAVYLCASSLGSYNEQFFGPGTRLTVL.

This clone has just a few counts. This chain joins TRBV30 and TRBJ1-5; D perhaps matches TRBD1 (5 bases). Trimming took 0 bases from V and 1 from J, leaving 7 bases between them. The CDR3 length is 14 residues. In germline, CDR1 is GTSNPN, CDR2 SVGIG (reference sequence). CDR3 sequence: CAWSVWGSNQPQHF. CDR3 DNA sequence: TGTGCCTGGAGTGTATGGGGGAGCAATCAGCCCCAGCATTTT.

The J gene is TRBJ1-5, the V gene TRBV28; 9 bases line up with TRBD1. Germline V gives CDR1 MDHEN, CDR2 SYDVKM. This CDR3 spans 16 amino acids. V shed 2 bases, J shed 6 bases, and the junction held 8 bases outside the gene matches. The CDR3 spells CASSLPGQGDSQPQHF. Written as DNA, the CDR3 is TGTGCCAGCAGTTTACCGGGACAGGGCGATTCTCAGCCCCAGCATTTT.

The CDR3 coding sequence is TGTGCCTGGAGTGACCGGCGCCCGCGGGAATTGAGTTCACCCCTCCACTTT. Translating it yields CAWSDRRPRELSSPLHF. The chain combines TRBV30 with TRBJ1-6; D gene uncertain. The V end lost 1 base, the J end lost 9 bases, and 22 bases lay between the germline ends. The germline CDR1 and CDR2 sequences are GTSNPN and SVGIG (reference sequence). The CDR3 consists of 17 residues.

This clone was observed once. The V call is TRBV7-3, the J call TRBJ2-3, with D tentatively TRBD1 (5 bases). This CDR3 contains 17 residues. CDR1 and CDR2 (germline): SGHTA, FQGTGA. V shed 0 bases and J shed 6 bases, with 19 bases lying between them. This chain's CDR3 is CASSLTGQGTSRDTQYF. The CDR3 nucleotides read TGTGCCAGCAGCTTAACGGGGCAGGGAACCTCTAGGGATACGCAGTATTTT.

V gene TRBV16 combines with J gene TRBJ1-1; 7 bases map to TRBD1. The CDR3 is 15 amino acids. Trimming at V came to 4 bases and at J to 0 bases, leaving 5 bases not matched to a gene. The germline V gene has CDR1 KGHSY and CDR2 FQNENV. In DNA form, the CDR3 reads TGTGCCAGCAGCCGACACAGGGGTGTGAACACTGAAGCTTTCTTT. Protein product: CASSRHRGVNTEAFF.

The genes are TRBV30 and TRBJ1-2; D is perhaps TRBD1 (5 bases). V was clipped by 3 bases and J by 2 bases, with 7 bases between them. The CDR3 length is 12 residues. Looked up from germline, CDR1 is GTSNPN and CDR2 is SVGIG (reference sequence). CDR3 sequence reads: CAWRSGNYGYTF. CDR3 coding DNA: TGTGCCTGGAGATCAGGGAACTATGGCTACACCTTC.

The DNA for the CDR3 is TGCGCCAGCAGCCGGCTCGGGACAGAATACAATGAGCAGTTCTTC. Encoded protein: CASSRLGTEYNEQFF. The chain combines TRBV5-1 with TRBJ2-1; 7 bases match TRBD1. The CDR3 runs 15 residues. The germline gives CDR1 SGHRS, CDR2 YFSETQ. Trimming cost V 4 bases and J 4 bases; bases outside gene matches: 8.

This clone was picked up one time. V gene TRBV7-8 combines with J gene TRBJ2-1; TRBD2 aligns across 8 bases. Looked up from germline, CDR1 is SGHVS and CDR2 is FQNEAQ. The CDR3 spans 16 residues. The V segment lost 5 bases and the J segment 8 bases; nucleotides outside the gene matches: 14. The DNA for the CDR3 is TGTGCCAGCAGCCCTTACGGGAGCGGGAGTATCTATGAGCAGTTCTTC. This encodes CASSPYGSGSIYEQFF.

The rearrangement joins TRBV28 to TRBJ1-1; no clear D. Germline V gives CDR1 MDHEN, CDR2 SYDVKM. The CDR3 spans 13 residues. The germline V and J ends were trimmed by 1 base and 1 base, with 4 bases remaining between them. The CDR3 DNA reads TGTGCCAGCAGTTTATTGGGGAACACTGAAGCTTTCTTT. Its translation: CASSLLGNTEAFF. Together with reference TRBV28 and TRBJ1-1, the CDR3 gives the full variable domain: DVKVTQSSRYLVKRTGEKVFLECVQDMDHENMFWYRQDPGLGLRLIYFSYDVKMKEKGDIPEGYSVSREKKERFSLILESASTNQTSMYLCASSLLGNTEAFFGQGTRLTVV.